The following is a TCR beta chain sequence with its context. Sequenced by immunoSEQ multiplex PCR; TCRdb stores in-frame clones only, minus some. The table shows over 55,000 clones, with 85% to 95% occurring only once. These data are taken from a study of T cell changes during pregnancy in multiple sclerosis. Germline V lookup: CDR1 LNHDA, CDR2 SQIVND (reference sequence). There are 15 residues in the CDR3. V lost 5 bases and J lost 5, with 19 bases in between. Sequenced material: CD8+ T cells from peripheral blood mononuclear cells, taken in the third trimester of pregnancy. The chain has TRBV19 and TRBJ2-7; tentative D call: TRBD1 (6 bases). The TCR sequence derives from a female donor in good health, enrolled as a control in a pregnancy study. The CDR3 loop is CASSLGQGSSHEQYF. CDR3 bases: TGTGCCAGTAGTTTAGGCCAGGGGTCCTCTCACGAGCAGTACTTC.